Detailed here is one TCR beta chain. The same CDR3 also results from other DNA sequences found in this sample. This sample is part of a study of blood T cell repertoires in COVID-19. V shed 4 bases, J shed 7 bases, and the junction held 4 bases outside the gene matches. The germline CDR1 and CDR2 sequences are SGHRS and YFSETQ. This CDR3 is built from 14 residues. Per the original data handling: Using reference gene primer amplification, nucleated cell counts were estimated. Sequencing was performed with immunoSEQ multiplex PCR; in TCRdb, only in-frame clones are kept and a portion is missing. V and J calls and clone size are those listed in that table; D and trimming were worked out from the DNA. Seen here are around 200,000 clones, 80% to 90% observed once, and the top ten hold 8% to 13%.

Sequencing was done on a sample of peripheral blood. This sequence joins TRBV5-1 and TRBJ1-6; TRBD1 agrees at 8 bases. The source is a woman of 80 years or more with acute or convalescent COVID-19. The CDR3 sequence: CASSAGQANSPLHF. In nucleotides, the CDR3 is TGCGCCAGCAGCGCGGGACAGGCAAATTCACCCCTCCACTTT.